The entry below gives a single T cell receptor beta chain sequence along with its context. Its antigen is unidentified. The sample comes from a study of T cells after yellow fever vaccination. By 5'RACE template switching, TCR cDNA was produced, with a universal primer site and UMIs added in the process. TCRdb called the 5' RACE reads again in MiXCR, with one record for every CDR3 protein. The sample yields approximately 510,000 distinct CDR3 sequences, 21% seen once. The study, taken as a whole, reports: Only a minor proportion of clonotypes was detected across both CD4 and CD8 compartments. Clones that expanded after primary vaccination mostly reappeared after the booster (nearly 98% CD4, 75% to 90% CD8).

V was pared by 4 bases and J by 5 bases, with 3 bases of the junction left unmatched. The CDR3 length is 14 residues. The V gene's germline CDR1 is SGHRS and CDR2 YFSETQ. The TCR originated in a man aged 18 to 35 who received the YFV17D yellow fever vaccine. The rearrangement links TRBV5-1 to TRBJ2-1; 10 bases align to TRBD1. The sequences come from PBMCs, collected more than 20 days after the first yellow fever vaccination. The CDR3 protein is CASSGGTGDNEQFF. The CDR3 coding sequence is TGCGCCAGCAGCGGGGGGACAGGGGACAATGAGCAGTTCTTC.